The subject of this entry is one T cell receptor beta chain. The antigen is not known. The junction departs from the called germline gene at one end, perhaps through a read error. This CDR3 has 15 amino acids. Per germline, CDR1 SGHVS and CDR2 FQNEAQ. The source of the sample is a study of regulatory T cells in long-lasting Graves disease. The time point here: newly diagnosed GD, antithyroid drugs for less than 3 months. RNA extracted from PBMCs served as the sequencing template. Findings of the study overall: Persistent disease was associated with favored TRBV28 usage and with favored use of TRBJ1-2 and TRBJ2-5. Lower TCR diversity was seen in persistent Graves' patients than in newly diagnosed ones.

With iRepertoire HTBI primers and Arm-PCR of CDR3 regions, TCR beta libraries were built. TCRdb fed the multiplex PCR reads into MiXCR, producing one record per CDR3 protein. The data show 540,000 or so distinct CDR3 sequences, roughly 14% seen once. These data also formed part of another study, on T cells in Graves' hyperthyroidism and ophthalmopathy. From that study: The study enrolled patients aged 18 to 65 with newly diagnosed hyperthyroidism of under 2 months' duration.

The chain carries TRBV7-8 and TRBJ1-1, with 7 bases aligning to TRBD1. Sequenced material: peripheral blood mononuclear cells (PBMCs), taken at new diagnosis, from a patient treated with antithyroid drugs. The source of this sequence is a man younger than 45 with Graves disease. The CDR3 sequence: CASSQTTGRNTEALF. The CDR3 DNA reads TGTGCCAGCAGCCAAACGACAGGGAGGAACACTGAAGCTCTCTTT. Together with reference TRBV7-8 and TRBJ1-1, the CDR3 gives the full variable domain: GAGVSQSPRYKVAKRGQDVALRCDPISGHVSLFWYQQALGQGPEFLTYFQNEAQLDKSGLPSDRFFAERPEGSVSTLKIQRTQQEDSAVYLCASSQTTGRNTEALFGQGTRLTVV.